This T cell receptor beta chain was captured in a study of cytomegalovirus exposure and HLA in healthy donors. Study results and limitations: In a later analysis, HLA-associated beta chains showed higher expansion and lower generation probabilities than comparable chains.

CDR3 length: 15 amino acids. Germline V gene lookup returns CDR1 SGHRS and CDR2 YFSETQ. V lost 4 bases and J lost 0, with 13 bases in between. About this clone: Its antigen is unidentified.

The PCR employed 60 Vbeta primers together with 13 Jbeta primers. Assay used: immunoSEQ multiplex PCR; TCRdb lists only in-frame clones, some missing. The sample has around 130,000 clones, 50% to 75% seen once. This TCR was recovered from a woman aged 40 to 50 in good health and CMV-seropositive. Sequenced: PBMCs. The rearrangement joins TRBV5-1 to TRBJ1-2; D call uncertain. The CDR3 sequence: CASSVSGTANYGYTF. The CDR3 nucleotides read TGCGCCAGCAGCGTAAGCGGAACGGCTAACTATGGCTACACCTTC.